The 8 T cell receptor beta chains presented below share a single source sample, sequenced in a study of CXCR3-negative and CXCR3-positive naive CD8 T cells. 5' RACE with UMI labels generated the TRB cDNA libraries. TCRdb reprocessed the 5' RACE reads, keeping one entry per CDR3 protein, no DNA. The table lists some 41,000 distinct CDR3 sequences. Material: naive CXCR3- CD8+ T cells from blood. The subset here: CD45RO-CCR7+CD27+CD95- naive CD8+ T cells lacking CXCR3 (TNR3-). The receptors were gathered from a human donor in good health. Some clones in this sample may be carry-over from other donors' samples.

The chain combines TRBV28 with TRBJ2-5; no DNA is available, so the TRBD2 call from TCRdb remains unchecked. The CDR3 spans 13 residues. Germline-derived CDR1 and CDR2 are MDHEN and SYDVKM. Here the CDR3 reads CASHSVWGETQYF.

The CDR3: CASSENRGADTQYF. V usage is TRBV9 and J usage is TRBJ2-3; there is no DNA to check the TCRdb D call of TRBD1. The CDR3 is 14 amino acids. Germline CDR1 reads SGDLS; CDR2 reads YYNGEE.

The V and J genes are TRBV29-1 and TRBJ2-7. The CDR3 loop spans 11 amino acids. Germline CDR1 is SQVTM and CDR2 is ANQGSEA. The CDR3 sequence: CSVGSGYEQYF.

The V call is TRBV27, the J call TRBJ2-7. The CDR3 has 15 amino acids. Germline CDR1 and CDR2: MNHEY and SMNVEV (reference sequence). This CDR3 is CASSLQGSSSYEQYF.

CDR3 loop: CASSLGGPALNTEAFF. The chain is built from TRBV27 and TRBJ1-1. The CDR3 runs 16 residues. Germline V CDR1 and CDR2: MNHEY, SMNVEV (reference sequence).

The CDR3 reads CASSPLASNYGYTF. The chain combines TRBV7-9 with TRBJ1-2. The CDR3 contains 14 residues. In germline, CDR1 is SEHNR, CDR2 FQNEAQ (reference sequence). The full variable domain, its missing parts supplied by reference TRBV7-9 and TRBJ1-2, is DTGVSQNPRHKITKRGQNVTFRCDPISEHNRLYWYRQTLGQGPEFLTYFQNEAQLEKSRLLSDRFSAERPKGSFSTLEIQRTEQGDSAMYLCASSPLASNYGYTFGSGTRLTVV.

This chain connects TRBV29-1 to TRBJ2-2. The V gene's germline CDR1 is SQVTM and CDR2 ANQGSEA. The CDR3 is 13 amino acids. Here the CDR3 reads CSVFRQDTGELFF.

The chain recombines TRBV5-1 with TRBJ1-1; TCRdb outputs TRBD1, but without DNA this stays unchecked. CDR1 SGHRS and CDR2 YFSETQ come from the germline V gene. There are 15 residues in the CDR3. The CDR3 is CASSSGNRGNTEAFF.